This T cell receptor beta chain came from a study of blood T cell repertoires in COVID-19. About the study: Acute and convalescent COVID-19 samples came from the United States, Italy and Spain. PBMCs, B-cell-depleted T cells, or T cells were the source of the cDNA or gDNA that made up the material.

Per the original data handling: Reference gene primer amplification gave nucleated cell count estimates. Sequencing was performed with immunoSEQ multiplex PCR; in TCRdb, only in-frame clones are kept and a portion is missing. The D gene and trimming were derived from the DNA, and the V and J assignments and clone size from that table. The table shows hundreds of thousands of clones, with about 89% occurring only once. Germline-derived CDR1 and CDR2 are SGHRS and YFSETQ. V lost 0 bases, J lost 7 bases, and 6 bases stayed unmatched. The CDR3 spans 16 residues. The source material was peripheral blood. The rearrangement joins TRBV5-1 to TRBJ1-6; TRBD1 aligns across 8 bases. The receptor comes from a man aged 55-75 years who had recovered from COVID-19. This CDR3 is CASSLGGTGLNSPLHF. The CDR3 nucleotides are TGCGCCAGCAGCTTGGGGGGGACAGGTCTGAATTCACCCCTCCACTTT.